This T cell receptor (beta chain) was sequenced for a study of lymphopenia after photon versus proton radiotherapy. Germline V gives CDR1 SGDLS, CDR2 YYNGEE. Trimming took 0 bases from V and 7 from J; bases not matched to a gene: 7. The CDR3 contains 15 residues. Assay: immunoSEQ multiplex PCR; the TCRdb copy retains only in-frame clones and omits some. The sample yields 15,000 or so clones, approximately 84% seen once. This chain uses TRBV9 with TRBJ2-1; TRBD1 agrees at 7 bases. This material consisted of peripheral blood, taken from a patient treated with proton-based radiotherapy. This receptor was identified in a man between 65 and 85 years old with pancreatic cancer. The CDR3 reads CASSVGETGKNEQFF. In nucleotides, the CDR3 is TGTGCCAGCAGCGTAGGCGAGACAGGGAAGAATGAGCAGTTCTTC.